This entry lists 17 T cell receptor beta chains sequenced from one sample in a study of technical replicates of blood from a handful of donors. TCRdb's copy holds only in-frame clones and misses some; the assay was immunoSEQ multiplex PCR. The data show around 98,000 clones, approximately 96% seen once. Specimen: T cells isolated from PBMCs. These receptors were taken from a human donor in good health.

A single count supports this clone. CDR3 loop: CASSLISGGAREQYF. For the CDR3, the DNA is TGTGCCAGCAGTTTAATTAGCGGGGGGGCTCGGGAGCAGTACTTC. This chain links TRBV27 with TRBJ2-7; 11 bases match TRBD2. There are 15 residues in the CDR3. Looked up from germline, CDR1 is MNHEY and CDR2 is SMNVEV (reference sequence). V lost 2 bases, J lost 7 bases, and 7 bases stayed unmatched.

This clone was detected a few times. The genes are TRBV30 and TRBJ2-2; 9 bases line up with TRBD1. V lost 1 base and J lost 3; bases outside the gene matches: 6. Germline V gene lookup returns CDR1 GTSNPN and CDR2 SVGIG (reference sequence). The CDR3 loop spans 16 amino acids. Here the CDR3 DNA reads TGTGCCTGGAGTGCGGGGACAGGGCTTTACACCGGGGAGCTGTTTTTT. Translation: CAWSAGTGLYTGELFF. The whole variable domain, remainder taken from reference TRBV30 and TRBJ2-2, is SQTIHQWPATLVQPVGSPLSLECTVEGTSNPNLYWYRQAAGRGLQLLFYSVGIGQISSEVPQNLSASRPQDRQFILSSKKLLLSDSGFYLCAWSAGTGLYTGELFFGEGSRLTVL.

J is TRBJ2-4 and V is TRBV27; 10 nucleotides line up with TRBD2. The germline V gene has CDR1 MNHEY and CDR2 SMNVEV (reference sequence). The CDR3 has 17 amino acids. Trimming removed 2 bases from V and 6 bases from J; junction bases left unmatched: 10. This chain's CDR3 is CASSLRAGGALVNIQYF. Written as DNA, the CDR3 is TGTGCCAGCAGTTTAAGAGCGGGAGGGGCTTTGGTAAACATTCAGTACTTC.

This chain uses TRBV6-6 with TRBJ2-7; TRBD1 matches at 7 bases. The ends lost 6 bases at V and 2 bases at J; junction bases unmatched: 10. CDR3 length equals 15 residues. From germline, CDR1 is MNHNY and CDR2 SVGAGI (reference sequence). In nucleotides, the CDR3 is TGTGCCAGCAGCCTTACATCACAGGGGACCTACGAGCAGTACTTC. It specifies CASSLTSQGTYEQYF.

This clone appeared once. The chain carries TRBV14 and TRBJ1-2; 7 nucleotides match TRBD1. This CDR3 has 15 residues. Germline trimming cut 3 bases from V and 1 base from J; bases unmatched to any gene: 5. Germline-derived CDR1 and CDR2 are SGHDN and FVKESK. The CDR3 DNA is TGTGCCAGCAGCCAGGGACAGCTATTTAACTATGGCTACACCTTC. This gives the protein CASSQGQLFNYGYTF.

The J gene is TRBJ2-7, the V gene TRBV23-1; 9 nucleotides match TRBD1. TRBV23-1 is filed as an ORF, its function uncertain. This CDR3 comprises 14 residues. The ends lost 0 bases at V and 6 bases at J; junction bases unmatched: 3. This chain's CDR3 is CASSQSGTGTEQYF. The CDR3 DNA reads TGCGCCAGCAGTCAATCGGGGACAGGGACCGAGCAGTACTTC.

V is TRBV4-1 and J is TRBJ2-1, with 9 bases fitting TRBD2. V lost 2 bases to trimming and J lost 9 bases; unmatched junction nucleotides: 14. From germline, CDR1 is MGHRA and CDR2 YSYEKL. This CDR3 is built from 17 residues. CDR3 sequence (DNA): TGCGCCAGCAGCCAACCCATATGGAGGCGGGGGGGCGGTGAGCAGTTCTTC. Its translation: CASSQPIWRRGGGEQFF.

The J gene is TRBJ2-5, the V gene TRBV6-1; 8 bases are shared with TRBD2. The CDR3 runs 15 residues. With 5 bases clipped from V and 1 base from J, the junction kept 6 bases outside the gene matches. Germline-derived CDR1 and CDR2 are MNHNS and SASEGT. The CDR3 is CASSLLLAAQETQYF. For the CDR3, the DNA is TGTGCCAGCAGTCTATTACTAGCGGCCCAAGAGACCCAGTACTTC.

V and J are TRBV4-2 and TRBJ2-2; 11 positions agree with TRBD2. The CDR3 has 20 residues. The V gene end was trimmed by 4 bases and the J gene end by 1 base; junction bases not matched to a gene: 14. Germline assignment: CDR1 LGHNA and CDR2 YNFKEQ. CDR3 sequence: CASSLQSTSGSLGNTGELFF. CDR3 nucleotides: TGTGCCAGCAGCCTCCAGAGTACTAGCGGGAGTTTGGGGAACACCGGGGAGCTGTTTTTT.

The V gene is TRBV7-9, the J gene TRBJ1-2; the D is unclear. There are 16 residues in the CDR3. Germline loops: CDR1 SEHNR, CDR2 FQNEAQ (reference sequence). Trimming cost V 1 base and J 0 bases, with 12 bases left between them. In nucleotides, the CDR3 is TGTGCCAGCAGCTTAGATGGGCAGTCAACTAACTATGGCTACACCTTC. Translation: CASSLDGQSTNYGYTF.

This chain uses TRBV15 with TRBJ2-1; 12 bases fit TRBD2. This CDR3 spans 17 amino acids. Germline V CDR1 and CDR2: LNHNV, YYDKDF (reference sequence). The trim removed 5 bases at V and 3 bases at J, leaving 8 bases unmatched. CDR3 sequence reads: CATSPRLAGALYNEQFF. The DNA of the CDR3 is TGTGCCACCAGCCCCCGACTAGCGGGAGCTCTCTACAATGAGCAGTTCTTC.

The CDR3 DNA sequence: TGTGCCAGCAGCTATACAGGCTATTATCAGCCCCAGCATTTT. Translation: CASSYTGYYQPQHF. This chain links TRBV5-8 with TRBJ1-5; D may be TRBD1 (5 bases). The length of the CDR3 is 14 residues. Germline V lookup: CDR1 SGHTS, CDR2 YDEGEE. V shed 3 bases and J shed 5 bases, with 12 bases lying between them.

V and J are TRBV4-1 and TRBJ2-5, with D perhaps matching TRBD2 (6 bases). From germline, CDR1 is MGHRA and CDR2 YSYEKL. The ends were cut back, 1 base at V and 1 base at J, with 16 bases in the middle. The CDR3 totals 17 residues. The DNA of the CDR3 is TGCGCCAGCAGCCAAGCTATCCTAGCGCGCCTCCAAGAGACCCAGTACTTC. Its protein is CASSQAILARLQETQYF.

This chain uses TRBV7-6 with TRBJ2-7; 9 bases are shared with TRBD2. The germline V gene has CDR1 SGHVS and CDR2 FNYEAQ. There are 18 residues in the CDR3. The V segment lost 4 bases and the J segment 3 bases; nucleotides outside the gene matches: 16. The CDR3 nucleotides are TGTGCCAGCAGCTCCTCTCCCAGAACCGGGACTAGCAGCTACGAGCAGTACTTC. This translates into CASSSSPRTGTSSYEQYF.

This rearrangement joins TRBV6-4 to TRBJ1-2; 10 bases map to TRBD1. Germline V gene sequence: CDR1 MRHNA, CDR2 SNTAGT. Losses at the gene ends were 6 bases for V and 8 bases for J; bases not matched to a gene: 15. This CDR3 is built from 16 residues. CDR3 sequence reads: CASRAVPGQGTGGYTF. The CDR3 DNA is TGTGCCAGCAGGGCTGTCCCGGGACAGGGGACGGGAGGCTACACCTTC.

The CDR3 spells CASLWTGAPYNEQFF. The CDR3 DNA is TGTGCCAGTTTATGGACAGGGGCTCCCTACAATGAGCAGTTCTTC. J is TRBJ2-1 and V is TRBV19, with 9 bases lining up with TRBD1. The CDR3 loop spans 15 amino acids. Losses at the gene ends were 8 bases for V and 2 bases for J; bases not matched to a gene: 7. Germline V gives CDR1 LNHDA, CDR2 SQIVND (reference sequence). Full variable domain (remainder filled in from reference TRBV19 and TRBJ2-1): DGGITQSPKYLFRKEGQNVTLSCEQNLNHDAMYWYRQDPGQGLRLIYYSQIVNDFQKGDIAEGYSVSREKKESFPLTVTSAQKNPTAFYLCASLWTGAPYNEQFFGPGTRLTVL.

This clone has a single count. V usage is TRBV5-6 and J usage is TRBJ2-3; D gene ambiguous. The V gene lost 1 base and the J gene lost 1 base, with 4 bases spanning the gap. Germline CDR1 and CDR2: SGHDT and YYEEEE. The CDR3 consists of 13 residues. The CDR3 sequence: CASSLSGTDTQYF. For the CDR3, the DNA is TGTGCCAGCAGCTTGTCGGGCACAGATACGCAGTATTTT. Looking up the rest from reference TRBV5-6 and TRBJ2-3 gives the full variable domain: DAGVTQSPTHLIKTRGQQVTLRCSPKSGHDTVSWYQQALGQGPQFIFQYYEEEERQRGNFPDRFSGHQFPNYSSELNVNALLLGDSALYLCASSLSGTDTQYFGPGTRLTVL.